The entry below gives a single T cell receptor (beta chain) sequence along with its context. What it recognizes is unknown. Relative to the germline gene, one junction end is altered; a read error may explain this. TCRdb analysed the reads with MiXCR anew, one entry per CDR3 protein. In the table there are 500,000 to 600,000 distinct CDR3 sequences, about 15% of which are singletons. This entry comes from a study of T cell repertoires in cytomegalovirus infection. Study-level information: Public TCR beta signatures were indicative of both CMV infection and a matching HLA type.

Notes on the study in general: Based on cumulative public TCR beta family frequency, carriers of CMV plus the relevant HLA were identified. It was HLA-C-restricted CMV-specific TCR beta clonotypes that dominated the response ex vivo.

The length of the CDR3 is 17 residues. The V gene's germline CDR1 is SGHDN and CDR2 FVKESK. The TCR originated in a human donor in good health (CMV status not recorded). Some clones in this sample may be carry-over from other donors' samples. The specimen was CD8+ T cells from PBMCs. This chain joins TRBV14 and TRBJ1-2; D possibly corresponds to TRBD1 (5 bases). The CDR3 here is CASSQDGSPGPNHGYTF. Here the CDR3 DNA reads TGTGCCAGCAGCCAAGATGGTTCCCCAGGGCCTAACCATGGCTACACCTTC.